This T cell receptor (beta chain) came from a study of blood T cell repertoires in COVID-19. Sequencing was performed with immunoSEQ multiplex PCR; in TCRdb, only in-frame clones are kept and a portion is missing. Of about 100,000 clones detected, around 90% appear once; the ten largest clones hold 4% to 5%. Trimming shortened V by 7 bases and J by 10 bases, and 17 bases separated the two germline ends. The CDR3 covers 14 residues. Germline V gene data show CDR1 as MDHEN and CDR2 as SYDVKM. The V and J genes are TRBV28 and TRBJ1-6; the D gene is possibly TRBD1 (6 bases). The sample comprised peripheral blood. This clonotype originated in a human donor with COVID-19, enrolled during active disease. The donor label of this sample is uncertain. Written as DNA, the CDR3 is TGTGCCAGCACTCTCGGGGGGGGGCGATCACCCCTCCACTTT. Residues: CASTLGGGRSPLHF. The whole variable domain, filled in from reference TRBV28 and TRBJ1-6, reads DVKVTQSSRYLVKRTGEKVFLECVQDMDHENMFWYRQDPGLGLRLIYFSYDVKMKEKGDIPEGYSVSREKKERFSLILESASTNQTSMYLCASTLGGGRSPLHFGNGTRLTVT.